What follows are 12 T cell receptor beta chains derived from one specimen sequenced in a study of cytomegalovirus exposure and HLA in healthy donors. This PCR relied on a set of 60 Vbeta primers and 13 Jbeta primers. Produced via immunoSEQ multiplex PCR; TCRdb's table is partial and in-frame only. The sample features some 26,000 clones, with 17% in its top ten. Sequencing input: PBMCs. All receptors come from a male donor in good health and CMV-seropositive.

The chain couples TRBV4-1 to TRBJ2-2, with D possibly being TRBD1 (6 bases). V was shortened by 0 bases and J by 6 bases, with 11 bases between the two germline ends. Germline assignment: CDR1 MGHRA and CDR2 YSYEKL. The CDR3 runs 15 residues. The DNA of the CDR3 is TGCGCCAGCAGCCAAGAGGCAGGGGTTGCCGGGGAGCTGTTTTTT. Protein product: CASSQEAGVAGELFF.

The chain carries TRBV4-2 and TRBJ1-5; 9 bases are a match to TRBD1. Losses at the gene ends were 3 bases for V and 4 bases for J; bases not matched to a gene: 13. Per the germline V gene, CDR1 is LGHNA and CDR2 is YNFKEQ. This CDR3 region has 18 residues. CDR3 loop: CASSHPSGTGRSNQPQHF. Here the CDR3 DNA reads TGTGCCAGCAGCCATCCTTCCGGGACAGGGAGATCGAATCAGCCCCAGCATTTT.

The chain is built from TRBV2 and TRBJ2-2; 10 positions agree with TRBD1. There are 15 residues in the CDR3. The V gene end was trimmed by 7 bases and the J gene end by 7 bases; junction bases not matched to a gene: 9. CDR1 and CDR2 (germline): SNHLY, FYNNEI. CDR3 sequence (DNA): TGTGCCAGCAAAGCCCGGGACAGGGGAGGCGGGGAGCTGTTTTTT. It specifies CASKARDRGGGELFF. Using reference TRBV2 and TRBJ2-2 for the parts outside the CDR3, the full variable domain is EPEVTQTPSHQVTQMGQEVILRCVPISNHLYFYWYRQILGQKVEFLVSFYNNEISEKSEIFDDQFSVERPDGSNFTLKIRSTKLEDSAMYFCASKARDRGGGELFFGEGSRLTVL.

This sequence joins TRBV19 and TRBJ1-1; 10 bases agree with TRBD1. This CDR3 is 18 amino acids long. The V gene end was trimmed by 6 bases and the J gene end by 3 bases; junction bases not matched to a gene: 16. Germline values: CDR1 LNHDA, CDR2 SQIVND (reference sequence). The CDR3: CASRPEGQGFGRDTEAFF. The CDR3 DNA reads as TGTGCCAGTAGACCCGAGGGACAGGGGTTCGGCCGAGACACTGAAGCTTTCTTT.

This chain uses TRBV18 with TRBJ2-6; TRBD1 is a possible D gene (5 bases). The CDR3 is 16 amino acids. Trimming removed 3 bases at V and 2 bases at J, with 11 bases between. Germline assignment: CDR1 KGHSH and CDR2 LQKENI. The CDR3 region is CASSPISGTGANVLTF. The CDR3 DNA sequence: TGTGCCAGCTCACCTATCTCAGGGACTGGGGCCAACGTCCTGACTTTC.

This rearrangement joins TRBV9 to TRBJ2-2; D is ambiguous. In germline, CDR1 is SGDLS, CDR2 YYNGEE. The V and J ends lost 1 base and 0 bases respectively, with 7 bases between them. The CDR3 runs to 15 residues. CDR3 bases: TGTGCCAGCAGCGTACAATCAACGAACACCGGGGAGCTGTTTTTT. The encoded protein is CASSVQSTNTGELFF.

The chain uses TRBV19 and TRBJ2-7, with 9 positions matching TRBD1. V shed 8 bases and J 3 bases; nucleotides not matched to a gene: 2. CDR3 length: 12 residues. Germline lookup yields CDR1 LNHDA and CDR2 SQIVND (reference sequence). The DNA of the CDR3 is TGTGCCAGTTCGGGACAGGGCTACGAGCAGTACTTC. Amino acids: CASSGQGYEQYF.

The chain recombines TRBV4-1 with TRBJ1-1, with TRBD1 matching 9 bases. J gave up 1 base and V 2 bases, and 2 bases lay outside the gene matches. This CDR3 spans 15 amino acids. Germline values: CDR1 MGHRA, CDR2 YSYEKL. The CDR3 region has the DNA TGCGCCAGCAGCCAACCGGGACAGGGGAACACTGAAGCTTTCTTT. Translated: CASSQPGQGNTEAFF.

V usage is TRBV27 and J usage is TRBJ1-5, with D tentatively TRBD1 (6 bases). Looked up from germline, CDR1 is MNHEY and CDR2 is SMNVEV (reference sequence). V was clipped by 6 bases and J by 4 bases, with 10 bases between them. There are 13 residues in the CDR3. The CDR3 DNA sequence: TGTGCCAGCAGCAGACAGGCGAATCAGCCCCAGCATTTT. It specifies CASSRQANQPQHF.

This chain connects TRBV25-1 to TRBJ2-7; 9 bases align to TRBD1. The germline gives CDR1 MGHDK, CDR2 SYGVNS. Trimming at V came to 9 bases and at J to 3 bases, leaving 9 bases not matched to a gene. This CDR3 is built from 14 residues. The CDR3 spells CASSRDRDFYEQYF. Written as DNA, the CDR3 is TGTGCCAGTTCTCGGGACAGGGACTTCTACGAGCAGTACTTC.

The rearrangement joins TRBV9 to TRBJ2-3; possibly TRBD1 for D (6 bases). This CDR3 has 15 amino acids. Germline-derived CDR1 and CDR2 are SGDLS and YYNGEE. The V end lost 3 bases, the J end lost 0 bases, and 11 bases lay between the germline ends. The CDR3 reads CASSARTASTDTQYF. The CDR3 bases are TGTGCCAGCAGCGCTAGGACAGCCAGCACAGATACGCAGTATTTT.

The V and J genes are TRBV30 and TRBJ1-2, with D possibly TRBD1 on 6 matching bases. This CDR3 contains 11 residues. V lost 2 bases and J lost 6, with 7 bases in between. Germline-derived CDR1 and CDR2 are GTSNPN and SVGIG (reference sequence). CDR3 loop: CAWSKGDGYTF. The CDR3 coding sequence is TGTGCCTGGAGTAAGGGGGATGGCTACACCTTC.